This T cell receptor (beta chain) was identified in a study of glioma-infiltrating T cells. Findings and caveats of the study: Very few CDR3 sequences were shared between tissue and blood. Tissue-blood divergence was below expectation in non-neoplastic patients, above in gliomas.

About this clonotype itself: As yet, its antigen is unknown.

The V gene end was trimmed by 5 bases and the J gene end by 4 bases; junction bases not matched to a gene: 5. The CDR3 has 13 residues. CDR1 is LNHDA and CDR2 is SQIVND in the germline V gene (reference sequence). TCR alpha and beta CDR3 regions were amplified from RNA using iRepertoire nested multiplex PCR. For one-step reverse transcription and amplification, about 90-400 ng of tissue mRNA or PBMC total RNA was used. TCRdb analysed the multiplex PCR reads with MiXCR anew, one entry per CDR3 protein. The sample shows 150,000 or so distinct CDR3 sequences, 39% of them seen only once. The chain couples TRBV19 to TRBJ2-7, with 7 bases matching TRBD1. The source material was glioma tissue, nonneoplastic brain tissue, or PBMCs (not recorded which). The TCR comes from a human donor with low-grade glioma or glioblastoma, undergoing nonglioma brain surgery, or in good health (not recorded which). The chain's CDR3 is CASSSRGKYEQYF. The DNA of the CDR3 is TGTGCCAGTAGTTCCAGGGGGAAGTACGAGCAGTACTTC.